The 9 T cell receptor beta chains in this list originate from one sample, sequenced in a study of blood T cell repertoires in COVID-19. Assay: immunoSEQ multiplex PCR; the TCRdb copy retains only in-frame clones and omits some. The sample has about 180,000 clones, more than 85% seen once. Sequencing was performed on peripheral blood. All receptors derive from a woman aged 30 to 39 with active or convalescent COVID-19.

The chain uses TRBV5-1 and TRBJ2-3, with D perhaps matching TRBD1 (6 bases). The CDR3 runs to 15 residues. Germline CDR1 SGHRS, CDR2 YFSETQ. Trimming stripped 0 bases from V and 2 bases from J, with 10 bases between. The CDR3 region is CASSLADRITDTQYF. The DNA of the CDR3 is TGCGCCAGCAGCTTGGCCGACAGGATCACAGATACGCAGTATTTT.

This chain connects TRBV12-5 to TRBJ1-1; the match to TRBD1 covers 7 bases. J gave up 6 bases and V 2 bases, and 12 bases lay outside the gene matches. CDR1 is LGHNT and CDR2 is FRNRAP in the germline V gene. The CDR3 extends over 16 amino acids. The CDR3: CASGLSTGRWDAEAFF. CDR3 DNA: TGTGCTAGTGGTTTGTCGACAGGGCGGTGGGACGCTGAAGCTTTCTTT.

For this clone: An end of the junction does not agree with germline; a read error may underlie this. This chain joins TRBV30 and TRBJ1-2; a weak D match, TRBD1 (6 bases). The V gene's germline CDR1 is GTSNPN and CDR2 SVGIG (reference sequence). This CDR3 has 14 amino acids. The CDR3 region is CAWSVFAGDSMGYF. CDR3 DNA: TGTGCCTGGAGTGTATTCGCAGGGGATAGTATGGGGTACTTC.

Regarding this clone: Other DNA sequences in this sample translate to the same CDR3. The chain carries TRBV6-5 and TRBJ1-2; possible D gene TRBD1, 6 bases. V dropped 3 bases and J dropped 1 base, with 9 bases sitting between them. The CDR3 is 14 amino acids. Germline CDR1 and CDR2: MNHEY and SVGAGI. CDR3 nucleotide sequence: TGTGCCAGCAGTTATCGACAGGTTAACTATGGCTACACCTTC. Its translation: CASSYRQVNYGYTF.

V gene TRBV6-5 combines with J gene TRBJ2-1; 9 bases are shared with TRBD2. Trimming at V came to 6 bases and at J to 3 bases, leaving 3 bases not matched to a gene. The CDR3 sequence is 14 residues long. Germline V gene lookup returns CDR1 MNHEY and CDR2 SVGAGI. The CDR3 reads CASRLTSGYNEQFF. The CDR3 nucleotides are TGTGCCAGCAGATTGACTAGCGGCTACAATGAGCAGTTCTTC.

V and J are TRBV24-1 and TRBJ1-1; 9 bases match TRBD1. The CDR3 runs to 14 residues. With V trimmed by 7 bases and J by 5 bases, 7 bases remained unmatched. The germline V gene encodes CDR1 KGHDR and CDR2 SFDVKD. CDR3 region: CATSPGQGRTEAFF. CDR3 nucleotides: TGTGCCACCAGCCCGGGACAGGGAAGGACTGAAGCTTTCTTT.

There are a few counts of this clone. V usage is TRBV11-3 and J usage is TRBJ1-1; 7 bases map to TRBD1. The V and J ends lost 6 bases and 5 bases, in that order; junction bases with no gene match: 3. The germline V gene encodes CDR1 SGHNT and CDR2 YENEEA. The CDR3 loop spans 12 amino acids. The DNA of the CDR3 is TGTGCCAGCAGTCCAGGGGGGACTGAAGCTTTCTTT. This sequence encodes CASSPGGTEAFF.

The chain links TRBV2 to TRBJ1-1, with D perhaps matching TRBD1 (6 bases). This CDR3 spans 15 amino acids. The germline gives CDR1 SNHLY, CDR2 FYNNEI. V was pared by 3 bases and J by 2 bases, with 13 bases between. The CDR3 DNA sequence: TGTGCCAGCAGTGAGGTAGGGGGAAGAAACACTGAAGCTTTCTTT. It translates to CASSEVGGRNTEAFF.

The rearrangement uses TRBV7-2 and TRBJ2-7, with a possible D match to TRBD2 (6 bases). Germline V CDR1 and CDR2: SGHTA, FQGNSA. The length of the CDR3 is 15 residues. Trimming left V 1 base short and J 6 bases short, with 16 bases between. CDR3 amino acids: CASSLGGVGGGEQYF. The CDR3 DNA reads TGTGCCAGCAGCTTAGGGGGAGTGGGAGGTGGCGAGCAGTACTTC.